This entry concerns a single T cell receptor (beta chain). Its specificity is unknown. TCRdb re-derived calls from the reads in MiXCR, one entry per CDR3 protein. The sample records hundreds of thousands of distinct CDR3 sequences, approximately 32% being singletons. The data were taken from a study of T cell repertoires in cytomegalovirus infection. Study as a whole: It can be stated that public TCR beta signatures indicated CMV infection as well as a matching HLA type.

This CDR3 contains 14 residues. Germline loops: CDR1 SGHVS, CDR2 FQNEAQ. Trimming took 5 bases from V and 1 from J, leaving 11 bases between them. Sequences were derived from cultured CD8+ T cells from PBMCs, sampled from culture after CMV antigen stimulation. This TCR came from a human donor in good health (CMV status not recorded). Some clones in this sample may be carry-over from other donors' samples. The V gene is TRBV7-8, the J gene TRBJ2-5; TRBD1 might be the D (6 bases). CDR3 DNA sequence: TGTGCCAGCAGCCTTGACAGGTTCCAAGAGACCCAGTACTTC. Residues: CASSLDRFQETQYF.